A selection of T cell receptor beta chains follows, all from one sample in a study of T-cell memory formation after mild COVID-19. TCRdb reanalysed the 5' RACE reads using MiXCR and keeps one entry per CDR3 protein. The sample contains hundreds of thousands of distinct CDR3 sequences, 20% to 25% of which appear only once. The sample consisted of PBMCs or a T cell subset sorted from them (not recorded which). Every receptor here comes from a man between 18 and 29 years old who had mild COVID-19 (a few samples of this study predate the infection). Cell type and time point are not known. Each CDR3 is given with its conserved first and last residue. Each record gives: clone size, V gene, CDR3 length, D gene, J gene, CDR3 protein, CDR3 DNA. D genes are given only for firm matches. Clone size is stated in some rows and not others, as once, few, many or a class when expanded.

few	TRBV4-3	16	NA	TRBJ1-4	CASSQDFTGGNRKLFF	TGCGCCAGCAGCCAAGATTTCACAGGAGGTAATCGAAAACTGTTTTTT
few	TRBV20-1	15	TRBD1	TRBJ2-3	CSADRQGAGTDTQYF	TGCAGTGCTGACCGACAGGGAGCCGGCACAGATACGCAGTATTTT
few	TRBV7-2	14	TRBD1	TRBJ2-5	CASSLYGQGETQYF	TGTGCCAGCAGCTTATACGGACAGGGAGAGACCCAGTACTTC
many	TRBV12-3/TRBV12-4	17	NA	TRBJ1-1	CASSPTSNRDGGTEAFF	TGTGCCAGCAGTCCTACAAGCAACAGGGACGGAGGCACTGAAGCTTTCTTT
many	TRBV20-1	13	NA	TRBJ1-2	CSAGHPGLYGYTF	TGCAGTGCTGGCCACCCGGGACTCTATGGCTACACCTTC
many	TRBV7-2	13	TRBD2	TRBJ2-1	CASSFGLAGGQFF	TGTGCCAGCAGCTTTGGACTAGCGGGAGGTCAGTTCTTC
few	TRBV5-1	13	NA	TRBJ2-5	CASSGMPQETQYF	TGCGCCAGCAGCGGAATGCCCCAAGAGACCCAGTACTTC
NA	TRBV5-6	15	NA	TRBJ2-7	CASSLGWQMGYEQYF	TGTGCCAGCAGCTTGGGCTGGCAAATGGGCTACGAGCAGTACTTC
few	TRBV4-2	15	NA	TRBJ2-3	CASSQVRGLPDTQYF	TGTGCCAGCAGCCAAGTCAGGGGTCTTCCAGATACGCAGTATTTT
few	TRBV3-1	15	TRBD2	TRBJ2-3	CASSRAGGYTDTQYF	TGTGCCAGCAGCCGAGCGGGGGGGTACACAGATACGCAGTATTTT
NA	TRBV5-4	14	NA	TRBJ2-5	CASSLADGYETQYF	TGTGCCAGCAGCTTGGCCGACGGATACGAGACCCAGTACTTC
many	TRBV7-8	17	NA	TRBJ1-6	CASSLGALSSYNSPLHF	TGTGCCAGCAGCTTAGGGGCTTTGAGCTCCTATAATTCACCCCTCCACTTT
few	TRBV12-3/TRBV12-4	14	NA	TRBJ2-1	CASSFTQGRNEQFF	TGTGCCAGCAGTTTTACGCAGGGTAGGAATGAGCAGTTCTTC
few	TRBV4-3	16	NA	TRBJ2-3	CASSQGVVTDLGTQYF	TGCGCCAGCAGCCAAGGGGTGGTGACTGATCTTGGTACGCAGTATTTT
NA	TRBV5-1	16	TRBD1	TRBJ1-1	CASSPGQGAGDTEAFF	TGCGCCAGCAGCCCGGGACAGGGGGCAGGAGACACTGAAGCTTTCTTT
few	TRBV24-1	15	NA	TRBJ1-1	CATSDPGRGNTEAFF	TGTGCCACCAGTGACCCGGGACGGGGGAACACTGAAGCTTTCTTT
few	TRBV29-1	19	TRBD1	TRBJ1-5	CSLRTQFGYAGQGCQPQHF	TGCAGCCTCCGGACCCAATTTGGGTACGCCGGACAGGGCTGTCAGCCCCAGCATTTT
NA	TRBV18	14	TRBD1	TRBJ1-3	CASSPDREVDTIYF	TGTGCCAGCTCACCAGACAGGGAGGTGGACACCATATATTTT
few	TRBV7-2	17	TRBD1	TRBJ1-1	CASSLVAGGWSSTEAFF	TGTGCCAGCAGCTTAGTGGCAGGGGGCTGGAGTAGCACTGAAGCTTTCTTT
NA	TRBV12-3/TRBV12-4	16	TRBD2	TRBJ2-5	CASSFGLAGGYEAQYF	TGTGCCAGCAGTTTTGGTCTAGCGGGGGGCTACGAGGCCCAGTACTTC
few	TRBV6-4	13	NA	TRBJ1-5	CASSDTGDQPQHF	TGTGCCAGCAGTGACACGGGGGATCAGCCCCAGCATTTT
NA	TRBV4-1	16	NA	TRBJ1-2	CASSQDIQPSTYGYTF	TGCGCCAGCAGCCAAGATATCCAGCCCAGCACGTATGGCTACACCTTC
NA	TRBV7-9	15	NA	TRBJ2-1	CASSLALWTHNEQFF	TGTGCCAGCAGCTTAGCGCTATGGACCCACAATGAGCAGTTCTTC
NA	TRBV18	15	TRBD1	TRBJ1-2	CASSPPEGAVYGYTF	TGTGCCAGCTCACCACCTGAGGGGGCAGTTTATGGCTACACCTTC
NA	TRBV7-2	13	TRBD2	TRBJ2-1	CAAGGYRYNEQFF	TGTGCTGCGGGAGGGTATCGGTACAATGAGCAGTTCTTC
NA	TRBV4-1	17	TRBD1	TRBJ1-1	CASSRETGTGMNTEAFF	TGCGCCAGCAGCCGGGAAACCGGGACAGGGATGAACACTGAAGCTTTCTTT
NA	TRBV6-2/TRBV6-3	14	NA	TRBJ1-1	CASSYFNGGTEAFF	TGTGCCAGCAGTTACTTTAACGGGGGCACTGAAGCTTTCTTT
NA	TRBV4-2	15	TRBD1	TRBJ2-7	CASSQARGITYEQYF	TGTGCCAGCAGCCAAGCCAGGGGGATCACCTACGAGCAGTACTTC
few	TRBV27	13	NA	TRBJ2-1	CASSATRRGEQFF	TGTGCCAGCAGTGCAACTCGGAGGGGTGAGCAGTTCTTC
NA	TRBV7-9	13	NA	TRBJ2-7	CASSLQGFSEQYF	TGTGCCAGCAGCTTACAGGGATTCTCGGAGCAGTACTTC
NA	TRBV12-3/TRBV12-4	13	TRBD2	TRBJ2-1	CASSFGAGYEQFF	TGTGCCAGCAGTTTCGGAGCGGGGTATGAGCAGTTCTTC
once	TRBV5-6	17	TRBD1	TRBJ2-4	CASSFDREGLAKNIQYF	TGTGCCAGCAGCTTTGACAGGGAAGGTTTGGCAAAAAACATTCAGTACTTC
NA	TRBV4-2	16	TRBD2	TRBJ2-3	CASSQASAGGRDTQYF	TGTGCCAGCAGCCAAGCTTCAGCGGGGGGCCGAGATACGCAGTATTTT
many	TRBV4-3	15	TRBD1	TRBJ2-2	CASSLDRGDTGELFF	TGCGCCAGCAGCCTCGACAGGGGAGACACCGGGGAGCTGTTTTTT
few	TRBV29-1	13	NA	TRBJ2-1	CSVKTDLYNEQFF	TGCAGCGTAAAGACGGATCTTTACAATGAGCAGTTCTTC
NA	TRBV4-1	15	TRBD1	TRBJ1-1	CASSQVSRGQTEAFF	TGCGCCAGCAGCCAAGTCTCCAGGGGGCAGACTGAAGCTTTCTTT
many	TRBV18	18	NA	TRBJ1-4	CASSPSVGGVATNEKLFF	TGTGCCAGCTCACCCTCGGTGGGGGGCGTCGCAACTAATGAAAAACTGTTTTTT
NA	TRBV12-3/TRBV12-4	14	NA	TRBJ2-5	CASSPGGRRETQYF	TGTGCCAGCAGCCCCGGGGGTAGGCGAGAGACCCAGTACTTC
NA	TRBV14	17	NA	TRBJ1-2	CASSHGGLQDANYGYTF	TGTGCCAGCAGCCACGGTGGTTTACAGGATGCTAACTATGGCTACACCTTC
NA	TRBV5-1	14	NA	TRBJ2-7	CASSLDSVSYEQYF	TGCGCCAGCAGCTTGGACTCGGTCTCCTACGAGCAGTACTTC
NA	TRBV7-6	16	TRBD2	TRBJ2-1	CASISSTSGPYNEQFF	TGTGCCAGCATCTCGTCGACTAGCGGACCCTACAATGAGCAGTTCTTC
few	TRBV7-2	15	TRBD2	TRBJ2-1	CASSLVRGGQDEQFF	TGTGCCAGCAGCTTAGTCCGGGGGGGCCAGGATGAGCAGTTCTTC
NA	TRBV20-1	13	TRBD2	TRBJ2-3	CSAWTSGVDTQYF	TGCAGTGCTTGGACTAGCGGGGTGGATACGCAGTATTTT
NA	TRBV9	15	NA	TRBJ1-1	CASSVRSSGVTEAFF	TGTGCCAGCAGCGTTCGCAGTTCAGGGGTTACTGAAGCTTTCTTT
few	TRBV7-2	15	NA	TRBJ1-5	CASSQTGGGNQPQHF	TGTGCCAGCAGCCAAACTGGGGGAGGCAATCAGCCCCAGCATTTT
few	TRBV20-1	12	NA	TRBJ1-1	CSARGSRTEAFF	TGCAGTGCTAGGGGTTCCCGCACTGAAGCTTTCTTT
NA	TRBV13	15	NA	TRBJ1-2	CASSINRARWWGYTF	TGTGCCAGCAGCATCAACAGGGCCCGCTGGTGGGGCTACACCTTC
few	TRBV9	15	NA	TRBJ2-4	CASAKGQGVGDIQYF	TGTGCCAGCGCGAAGGGGCAGGGAGTAGGGGACATTCAGTACTTC
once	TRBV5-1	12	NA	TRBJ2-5	CASRGGGETQYF	TGCGCCAGCAGGGGGGGCGGAGAGACCCAGTACTTC
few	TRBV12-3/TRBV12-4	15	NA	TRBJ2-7	CASSLGGGLVYEQYF	TGTGCCAGCAGTTTAGGCGGGGGCCTTGTCTACGAGCAGTACTTC
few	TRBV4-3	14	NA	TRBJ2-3	CASSQGSVADTQYF	TGCGCCAGCAGCCAGGGAAGTGTGGCGGATACGCAGTATTTT
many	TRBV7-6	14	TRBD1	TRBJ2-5	CASSAGTAQETQYF	TGTGCCAGCAGCGCCGGGACAGCACAAGAGACCCAGTACTTC
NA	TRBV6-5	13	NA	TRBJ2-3	CASIGWGTDTQYF	TGTGCCAGCATCGGGTGGGGCACAGATACGCAGTATTTT